This T cell receptor (beta chain) originates from a study of esophageal squamous cell carcinoma under preoperative chemotherapy. Germline assignment: CDR1 MNHNS and CDR2 SASEGT. CDR3 size: 16 residues. The V gene end was trimmed by 4 bases and the J gene end by 13 bases; junction bases not matched to a gene: 14. Regarding time point: after preoperative PTX-NDP chemotherapy. MiXCR, run by TCRdb on the PCR reads, gives a single entry per CDR3 protein. The sample lists around 9,000 distinct CDR3 sequences; over 40% were seen once. The chain is built from TRBV6-1 and TRBJ2-2; 11 bases fit TRBD1. The material was obtained from a patient given preoperative chemotherapy. The clonotype was recovered from a human donor with esophageal squamous cell carcinoma. The donor label of this sample is uncertain. The CDR3 bases are TGTGCCAGCAGTGGATCCGGGACAGGGGGATCCGGGACGCTGTTTTTT. As protein: CASSGSGTGGSGTLFF.